This entry lists 22 T cell receptor beta chains sequenced from one sample in a study of tumor and adjacent non-tumor tissue in lung cancer. A modified ARM-PCR protocol with three rounds of nested PCR amplified TCRbeta. MiXCR, run by TCRdb on the multiplex PCR reads, gives a single entry per CDR3 protein. Of roughly 70,000 distinct CDR3 sequences in the sample, 60% to 75% were seen once. No cell sorting was done before RNA was extracted from the tissue. The sample consisted of lung tumor tissue. These TCRs come from a man in his 60s with non-small cell lung cancer.

In the case of this clonotype: Mismatch with germline at one junction end may stem from a read error. The V and J genes are TRBV6-1 and TRBJ2-1; TRBD2 agrees at 8 bases. This CDR3 comprises 13 residues. Germline V gene sequence: CDR1 MNHNS, CDR2 SASEGT. This CDR3 reads CVSGGRRDDEQFF. The DNA of the CDR3 is TGTGTCAGCGGGGGACGCAGGGACGATGAGCAGTTCTTC.

The genes are TRBV28 and TRBJ1-4; D is unresolved. This CDR3 spans 14 amino acids. Trimming took 6 bases from V and 6 from J, leaving 14 bases between them. CDR1 is MDHEN and CDR2 is SYDVKM in the germline V gene. The CDR3, as DNA: TGTGCCAGCAGCTGGCAGGCGCCGGATGAAAAACTGTTTTTT. As protein: CASSWQAPDEKLFF.

A single count supports this clonotype. The rearrangement joins TRBV5-1 to TRBJ2-5, with a weak D call TRBD2 (6 bases). Germline lookup yields CDR1 SGHRS and CDR2 YFSETQ. The CDR3 runs 16 residues. Trimming shortened V by 1 base and J by 4 bases, and 17 bases separated the two germline ends. The CDR3 here is CASSLTQLALLETQYF. CDR3 bases: TGCGCCAGCAGCTTGACCCAACTAGCCCTCTTAGAGACCCAGTACTTC.

Concerning this clonotype itself: The junction shows a germline mismatch at one end, possibly a read error. CDR3 in amino acids: CVSKQGSRNTMYF. CDR3 nucleotides: TGTGTCAGCAAACAGGGTTCTAGAAACACCATGTATTTT. The chain joins TRBV6-1 to TRBJ1-3; D perhaps matches TRBD1 (6 bases). Germline values: CDR1 MNHNS, CDR2 SASEGT. The CDR3 runs 13 residues.

As for this clonotype: Being one base from a much bigger clone, this may be a read error. The rearrangement uses TRBV28 and TRBJ2-6; 9 nucleotides align to TRBD1. The CDR3 is 19 amino acids. The germline CDR1 and CDR2 sequences are MDHEN and SYDVKM. The J segment lost 2 bases and the V segment lost 3 bases, leaving 11 bases of the junction unmatched. CDR3 region: CASSLETGQGRAGANVLTF. DNA for the CDR3: TGTGCCAGCAGTTTGGAGACCGGACAGGGGAGGGCTGGGGCCAACGTCCTGACTTTC.

With regard to this clonotype: Its ends do not fully match the called genes, so a read error is possible. This chain joins TRBV6-6 and TRBJ2-7; D is undetermined. Germline assignment: CDR1 MNHNY and CDR2 SVGAGI (reference sequence). The CDR3 is made up of 12 amino acids. DNA for the CDR3: TGTGCCAGCACCCCTACCAGTTACGAGCAGAACTTC. Translation gives CASTPTSYEQNF.

The chain links TRBV28 to TRBJ1-1; 9 bases are a match to TRBD1. The CDR3 sequence is 14 residues long. J gave up 6 bases and V 4 bases, and 6 bases lay outside the gene matches. Germline V gene sequence: CDR1 MDHEN, CDR2 SYDVKM. CDR3 in amino acids: CASSSGTGIAEAFF. The DNA of the CDR3 is TGTGCCAGCAGTTCCGGGACAGGGATCGCTGAAGCTTTCTTT.

This chain links TRBV28 with TRBJ2-1, with 12 bases matching TRBD2. The CDR3 extends over 16 amino acids. CDR1 and CDR2 (germline): MDHEN, SYDVKM. J was trimmed by 8 bases and V by 3 bases; bases with no gene match: 8. This chain's CDR3 is CASSFPRLAGDHEQFF. The DNA of the CDR3 is TGTGCCAGCAGTTTTCCCCGACTAGCGGGAGACCATGAGCAGTTCTTC.

With regard to this clonotype: One junction end disagrees with the germline gene, perhaps due to a read error. The chain links TRBV29-1 to TRBJ1-4; D possibly corresponds to TRBD1 (5 bases). The V gene's germline CDR1 is SQVTM and CDR2 ANQGSEA. This CDR3 is built from 14 residues. CDR3 sequence: CSATGATVNEKLSF. The CDR3 DNA reads TGCAGCGCTACCGGAGCGACAGTCAATGAGAAACTGTCTTTT.

Notes on this clonotype: The junction differs from germline at one of its ends, possibly a read error. J is TRBJ2-3 and V is TRBV11-3; D tentatively fits TRBD1 or TRBD2 (5 bases each). The germline gives CDR1 SGHNT, CDR2 YENEEA. The CDR3 is made up of 14 amino acids. The CDR3 loop is CTSSFWGSTDTQYF. In nucleotides, the CDR3 is TGTACCAGCAGCTTCTGGGGGAGCACCGATACGCAGTATTTT.

As regards this clonotype: The conserved phenylalanine or tryptophan normally closing the CDR3 is absent here, so this likely arose from a read error. V and J are TRBV11-2 and TRBJ2-1; maybe TRBD2 (5 bases). The CDR3 loop spans 15 amino acids. Germline-derived CDR1 and CDR2 are SGHAT and FQNNGV. Trimming took off 11 bases at V and 2 bases at J, with 19 bases between the two ends. CDR3 loop: CAGCLGSGTYNEQFL. The CDR3 coding sequence is TGTGCCGGCTGCTTAGGGAGCGGCACCTACAATGAGCAGTTCTTA.

Turning to this clonotype: One end of the junction varies from germline; a read error may be responsible. The CDR3 DNA reads as TGCGCCAGCATCCTCCGAACCGGGACAGGGGGCTACATCATATATTTT. Translating it yields CASILRTGTGGYIIYF. V usage is TRBV6-1 and J usage is TRBJ1-3; 12 nucleotides align to TRBD1. This CDR3 region has 16 residues. Germline V lookup: CDR1 MNHNS, CDR2 SASEGT.

In regard to this clonotype: At one of its ends the junction is not consistent with the germline gene, which may arise from a read error. The chain links TRBV29-1 to TRBJ2-7; D is ambiguous. The length of the CDR3 is 15 residues. In germline, CDR1 is SQVTM, CDR2 ANQGSEA. CDR3: CRVEDSISRNYEQYF. Here the CDR3 DNA reads TGCAGGGTTGAAGATTCTATTAGCAGGAACTACGAGCAGTACTTC.

On this clonotype itself: One end of the junction is discordant with germline, which a read error may explain. This sequence joins TRBV6-1 and TRBJ2-7, with D hard to call. Germline V gives CDR1 MNHNS, CDR2 SASEGT. The CDR3 is 14 amino acids. The chain's CDR3 is CASSATLGYYEEYF. The CDR3 bases are TGTGCTAGCAGCGCAACCTTAGGTTACTACGAGGAGTACTTC.

The V and J genes are TRBV28 and TRBJ1-5; D gene unclear. CDR3 length: 14 residues. Germline-derived CDR1 and CDR2 are MDHEN and SYDVKM. V lost 6 bases, J lost 11 bases, and 20 bases lay in between. The CDR3 DNA is TGTGCCAGCAGCCGCATGGTAGATGATAAGTCCCAGCATTTT. Residues: CASSRMVDDKSQHF. The full variable domain, completed using reference TRBV28 and TRBJ1-5, is DVKVTQSSRYLVKRTGEKVFLECVQDMDHENMFWYRQDPGLGLRLIYFSYDVKMKEKGDIPEGYSVSREKKERFSLILESASTNQTSMYLCASSRMVDDKSQHFGDGTRLSIL.

The rearrangement uses TRBV29-1 and TRBJ2-1, with 7 bases lining up with TRBD1. V gave up 6 bases and J gave up 4 bases; unmatched junction bases: 9. Germline V CDR1 and CDR2: SQVTM, ANQGSEA. The length of the CDR3 is 14 residues. The CDR3 DNA is TGCAGCGTCCAGGACAGGAGCTCATACAATGAGCAGTTCTTC. Its protein is CSVQDRSSYNEQFF.

Regarding this clonotype: The junction departs from the called germline gene at one end, perhaps through a read error. This chain joins TRBV6-5 and TRBJ2-1, with D possibly being TRBD1 or TRBD2 (7 bases each). This CDR3 contains 16 residues. Germline loops: CDR1 MNHEY, CDR2 SVGAGI. CDR3 amino acids: CAGRGGEAGDYNEQFF. The CDR3 coding sequence is TGTGCGGGCAGGGGGGGCGAGGCAGGCGATTACAACGAGCAGTTCTTC.

This clonotype occurred a few times. The junction shows a germline mismatch at one end, possibly a read error. The rearrangement uses TRBV6-5 and TRBJ1-4, with D possibly matching TRBD1 (6 bases). CDR1 and CDR2 (germline): MNHEY, SVGAGI. The CDR3 runs 15 residues. The CDR3 spells CASSYGGGRREKLFF. The CDR3 bases are TGTGCAAGCAGTTACGGGGGGGGGCGCCGTGAAAAACTGTTTTTT.

As regards this clonotype: In this CDR3 the conserved last residue, phenylalanine or tryptophan, is missing, so a read error is likely. The CDR3 spells CASQLGGNTEAFL. The CDR3 bases are TGTGCCAGCCAACTGGGGGGGAACACTGAAGCTTTCTTG. The V call is TRBV25-1, the J call TRBJ1-1, with D possibly being TRBD1 (5 bases). V was trimmed by 8 bases and J by 1 base, leaving 11 bases between them. This CDR3 has 13 amino acids. CDR1 is MGHDK, CDR2 SYGVNS, per germline.

The chain has TRBV5-1 and TRBJ2-3; the D is unclear. This CDR3 has 15 amino acids. Germline CDR1 SGHRS, CDR2 YFSETQ. The V and J ends lost 2 bases and 2 bases respectively, with 12 bases between them. The CDR3 DNA reads as TGCGCCAGCAGCTTAGACTCCCCGAACACAGATACGCAGTATTTT. Protein sequence: CASSLDSPNTDTQYF.

This clonotype was seen only a few times. Being one base from a much bigger clone, this may be a read error. The chain employs TRBV6-2 or TRBV6-3 and TRBJ2-7; D perhaps matches TRBD1 (6 bases). The V end was cut by 8 bases, the J end by 3 bases, with 11 bases between. CDR3 size: 12 residues. Germline V gene lookup returns CDR1 MNHEY and CDR2 SVGEGT. The CDR3 region has the DNA TGTGCCAGCGGACCACAGGGCTACGAGCAGTACTTC. Residues: CASGPQGYEQYF.

Regarding this clonotype: One junction end disagrees with the germline gene, perhaps due to a read error. J is TRBJ1-6 and V is TRBV6-2 or TRBV6-3; D is uncertain. The CDR3 runs 15 residues. Germline V gene lookup returns CDR1 MNHEY and CDR2 SVGEGT. CDR3 nucleotides: TGTGCCAGCAGTTATCGGGATGGCGATAATTCACCCATCCACTTT. This translates into CASSYRDGDNSPIHF.